This entry describes one TCR beta chain. The data derive from a study of blood T cell repertoires in COVID-19. Recovered status applied to Cohort 3 donors who had two consecutive negative PCRs. It also applied to those with clearance or with symptom resolution. Per the study methods: Reference gene primer amplification in the assay estimated nucleated cell counts. Some clones are missing from TCRdb's copy, which holds only in-frame ones; the method was immunoSEQ multiplex PCR. V, J and clone size reflect that table, while D and trimming were determined from the DNA. The sample records about 180,000 clones, approximately 85% being singletons. CDR1 SGHTS and CDR2 YDEGEE come from the germline V gene. CDR3 size: 15 residues. V lost 3 bases, J lost 2 bases, and 6 bases stayed unmatched.

This chain links TRBV5-8 with TRBJ2-7, with TRBD1 matching 9 bases. Sequencing used PBMCs or T cells enriched from blood (not recorded which). This TCR came from a man in his forties who had recovered from COVID-19. For the CDR3, the DNA is TGTGCCAGCAGCTGGGGACAGGGCCCTACCTACGAGCAGTACTTC. Translation gives CASSWGQGPTYEQYF.